This T cell receptor beta chain was sequenced in a study of blood T cell repertoires in COVID-19. As for the study in general: Whether acute or convalescent, the COVID-19 samples came from the United States, Italy and Spain. In each case, the material was cDNA or gDNA derived from T cells, B-cell-depleted T cells, or PBMCs.

The germline V gene encodes CDR1 SEHNR and CDR2 FQNEAQ (reference sequence). V was cut by 8 bases and J by 4 bases, with 11 bases left in between. The CDR3 extends over 12 amino acids. Profiling relied on immunoSEQ multiplex PCR, and the TCRdb table lists in-frame clones only, not all of them. The data show about 160,000 clones, 76% seen once. This chain joins TRBV7-9 and TRBJ1-1; D is perhaps TRBD1 (5 bases). This receptor was identified in a woman older than 75 with acute or convalescent COVID-19. Input material: peripheral blood. Written as DNA, the CDR3 is TGTGCCAGCCTTCACGGGGGCACTGAAGCTTTCTTT. It specifies CASLHGGTEAFF.